This TCR beta chain emerged from a study of vaccination and CD4 T cells after COVID-19. Study outcomes and limitations: It was observed that, in convalescent patients, a median approximately 86% of reactive clones arose only post-vaccination.

The study sequenced cultured CD4+ T cell DNA using the Oncomine TCR Beta short-read assay. A single record per CDR3 protein comes from TCRdb applying MiXCR to the PCR reads. Of approximately 15,000 distinct CDR3 sequences in the sample, about 40% were seen once. Regarding this clonotype: Antigen unknown.

Described treatment: roughly ten-day PBMC culture with coronavirus spike peptide pools or control peptides (ViraFEST assay). TCRs were sequenced by ViraFEST after antigen-specific T cells had been expanded with peptide pools. What was sequenced was cultured CD4+ T cells from blood. This receptor was identified in a human donor with COVID-19.

The CDR3 DNA sequence: TGTGCCACCAGCACCCGGACAGCCCAAAAACTGTTTTTT. Translating it yields CATSTRTAQKLFF. The chain recombines TRBV15 with TRBJ1-4; a possible D gene is TRBD1 (6 bases). V lost 4 bases and J 9 bases, leaving 12 bases between the germline ends. Per the germline V gene, CDR1 is LNHNV and CDR2 is YYDKDF (reference sequence). The CDR3 totals 13 residues. Variable domain in full (rest from reference TRBV15 and TRBJ1-4): DAMVIQNPRYQVTQFGKPVTLSCSQTLNHNVMYWYQQKSSQAPKLLFHYYDKDFNNEADTPDNFQSRRPNTSFCFLDIRSPGLGDTAMYLCATSTRTAQKLFFGSGTQLSVL.